One sample yielded the 5 T cell receptor beta chains listed below, sequenced in a study of T cells in Graves' hyperthyroidism and ophthalmopathy. Template material for amplifying TCR beta CDR3 regions consisted of RNA transcripts. The HTBI set primed first-round TCR CDR3 RT-PCR. TCRdb used MiXCR to reprocess the multiplex PCR reads, holding one entry per CDR3 protein. The table shows a few hundred thousand distinct CDR3 sequences, with roughly 45% occurring only once. Material for sequencing was peripheral blood or thyroid tissue (not recorded which). All receptors derive from an adult woman with Graves' disease, either hyperthyroidism or ophthalmopathy (not recorded which).

Ten or more counts support this clonotype. This chain connects TRBV28 to TRBJ2-5; weak D call: TRBD2 (6 bases). Germline lookup yields CDR1 MDHEN and CDR2 SYDVKM. V was trimmed by 2 bases and J by 7 bases, leaving 8 bases between them. The CDR3 has 12 residues. The chain's CDR3 is CASSLGGWTQYF. Here the CDR3 DNA reads TGTGCCAGCAGTTTAGGGGGGTGGACCCAGTACTTC.

Many counts were recorded for this clonotype. This chain links TRBV15 with TRBJ1-1; 9 bases agree with TRBD1. Germline CDR1 and CDR2: LNHNV and YYDKDF (reference sequence). This CDR3 comprises 15 residues. The V and J ends lost 4 bases and 1 base, in that order; junction bases with no gene match: 4. The CDR3 protein is CATSKDRGWNTEAFF. The CDR3 DNA sequence: TGTGCCACCAGCAAGGACAGGGGTTGGAACACTGAAGCTTTCTTT.

This clonotype was seen at least ten times. The genes are TRBV5-8 and TRBJ1-1; D remains unclear. This CDR3 contains 15 residues. V was pared by 0 bases and J by 2 bases, with 11 bases between. CDR1 SGHTS and CDR2 YDEGEE come from the germline V gene. CDR3 bases: TGTGCCAGCAGCTTGGGTCGAGAGAGAAACACTGAAGCTTTCTTT. The encoded protein is CASSLGRERNTEAFF.

This clonotype was found once. V is TRBV7-6 and J is TRBJ2-7, with a possible D match to TRBD2 (7 bases). The J call is uncertain, as TRBJ2-1 better fits the DNA end. This CDR3 contains 11 residues. Germline V gene data show CDR1 as SGHVS and CDR2 as FNYEAQ. CDR3 coding DNA: TGTGCCAGCAGCCGGGGGGCCGAGCAGTTCTTC. It codes for CASSRGAEQFF.

Note on this clonotype: A much bigger clone sits one base away, suggesting this may be a read error. The chain links TRBV24-1 to TRBJ1-4, with a tentative D call TRBD1 (5 bases). The CDR3 is 16 residues long. The V gene's germline CDR1 is KGHDR and CDR2 SFDVKD. The CDR3 loop reads CTTSDSGAATNEKLFF. The DNA for the CDR3 is TGTACCACCAGTGACAGTGGGGCTGCAACTAATGAAAAACTGTTTTTT.